This T cell receptor (beta chain) was retrieved from a study of shared clonotypes between healthy human individuals. This CDR3 region has 15 residues. In germline, CDR1 is MNHNS, CDR2 SASEGT. V was clipped by 4 bases and J by 4 bases; unmatched bases: 4. TCRdb's copy holds only in-frame clones and misses some; the assay was immunoSEQ multiplex PCR. Of roughly 2.1 million clones in the sample, 93% were seen once. Terminally differentiated effector memory CD45RA+ cells were excluded from the naive CD8 cells, which were CD45RO-negative and positively selected for CCR7. Only Caucasian adults living in Nashville, Tennessee made up the donor group.

This TCR was sampled from a man aged 18 to 29 in good health. Some clones in this sample may be carry-over from other donors' samples. Sequencing used naive CD8+ T cells from PBMCs. This sequence joins TRBV6-1 and TRBJ1-5; 10 bases are a match to TRBD1. DNA for the CDR3: TGTGCCAGCAGTGGGACAGGGGGTCGAAATCAGCCCCAGCATTTT. The encoded protein is CASSGTGGRNQPQHF.